One sample yielded the 13 T cell receptor beta chains listed below, sequenced in a study of identifying expanded T cells in peripheral blood (dated by TCRdb to 2018 to 2020). The library was built by means of the immunoSEQ multiplex PCR assay. In TCRdb, the immuneACCESS table is reduced to in-frame sequences with V and J assigned. These tables do not hold every clone; where another copy was compared, an unresolved V gene accounts for under half, and the others remain unexplained. Across this sample there are 84,000 or so clones, with approximately 91% seen only once. The biggest ten clones account for 2.8% of the sample. Sequenced: blood. The receptor set was obtained from a person aged 18 to 75 in good health.

The chain carries TRBV2 and TRBJ2-7; 8 nucleotides align to TRBD1. Germline CDR1 SNHLY, CDR2 FYNNEI. The CDR3 is made up of 13 amino acids. V was clipped by 6 bases and J by 0 bases; unmatched bases: 1. CDR3 nucleotide sequence: TGTGCCAGCAGAGGGACAGGCTCCTACGAGCAGTACTTC. Translating gives CASRGTGSYEQYF.

The V call is TRBV2, the J call TRBJ2-1; no reliable D call. Germline CDR1 is SNHLY and CDR2 is FYNNEI. This CDR3 spans 11 amino acids. Trimming pared 8 bases from V and 4 bases from J, leaving 6 bases between. The CDR3 DNA follows: TGTGCCAGCGGAACATACAATGAGCAGTTCTTC. Translating gives CASGTYNEQFF.

This sequence joins TRBV10-3 and TRBJ2-3, with 10 positions matching TRBD1. This CDR3 region has 15 residues. Germline V gene sequence: CDR1 ENHRY, CDR2 SYGVKD. After removal of 3 bases from V and 1 base from J, the junction contained 1 base not matched to a gene. The CDR3 DNA reads TGTGCCATCAGTGATGGGACAGGGGGCACAGATACGCAGTATTTT. This encodes CAISDGTGGTDTQYF.

The CDR3 region is CASSPNGGQGYEQFF. In DNA form, the CDR3 reads TGTGCCAGCAGCCCGAATGGGGGACAGGGTTATGAGCAGTTCTTC. The chain is built from TRBV5-6 and TRBJ2-1, with 9 positions matching TRBD1. In germline, CDR1 is SGHDT, CDR2 YYEEEE. J lost 8 bases, V lost 4 bases, and 10 bases had no gene match. This CDR3 region has 15 residues.

Only one count was recorded for this clone. The rearrangement links TRBV7-9 to TRBJ2-5; D remains ambiguous. The CDR3 sequence is 12 residues long. Trimming left V 4 bases short and J 5 bases short, with 8 bases between. Germline V gene lookup returns CDR1 SEHNR and CDR2 FQNEAQ (reference sequence). In DNA form, the CDR3 reads TGTGCCAGCAGCTGGGAAGAGGAGACCCAGTACTTC. It encodes CASSWEEETQYF. Full variable domain (missing parts from reference TRBV7-9 and TRBJ2-5): DTGVSQNPRHKITKRGQNVTFRCDPISEHNRLYWYRQTLGQGPEFLTYFQNEAQLEKSRLLSDRFSAERPKGSFSTLEIQRTEQGDSAMYLCASSWEEETQYFGPGTRLLVL.

V and J are TRBV7-6 and TRBJ2-7; TRBD1 matches 9 bases. J was trimmed by 5 bases and V by 5 bases; bases with no gene match: 10. Germline CDR1 is SGHVS and CDR2 is FNYEAQ. This CDR3 contains 15 residues. The CDR3 region is CASSHTGTGINEQYF. The CDR3 DNA is TGTGCCAGCAGCCACACCGGGACAGGGATAAACGAGCAGTACTTC.

The genes are TRBV9 and TRBJ2-5; possibly TRBD1 or TRBD2 for D (5 bases each). V lost 0 bases, J lost 2 bases, and 8 bases lay in between. The CDR3 covers 14 residues. Germline assignment: CDR1 SGDLS and CDR2 YYNGEE. In DNA, the CDR3 is TGTGCCAGCAGCGTAGTGGGGGATCAAGAGACCCAGTACTTC. As protein: CASSVVGDQETQYF.

The chain employs TRBV7-2 and TRBJ1-6; D is ambiguous. Germline assignment: CDR1 SGHTA and CDR2 FQGNSA. V shed 3 bases and J shed 9 bases, with 6 bases lying between them. The CDR3 is made up of 12 amino acids. CDR3 protein: CASSLVGSPLHF. Written as DNA, the CDR3 is TGTGCCAGCAGCTTGGTGGGTTCACCCCTCCACTTT.

The chain has TRBV29-1 and TRBJ2-7; D assignment may be TRBD1 or TRBD2 (5 bases each). The V and J ends lost 7 bases and 2 bases respectively, with 15 bases between them. CDR1 is SQVTM and CDR2 is ANQGSEA in the germline V gene. This CDR3 region has 13 residues. The CDR3 sequence: CSAWDGSTYEQYF. In nucleotides, the CDR3 is TGCAGCGCTTGGGACGGATCTACCTACGAGCAGTACTTC.

The DNA for the CDR3 is TGTGCCAGCAGCTTAGCGGGGGGGCCACGCGAGCAGTACTTC. Its protein product is CASSLAGGPREQYF. V is TRBV7-2 and J is TRBJ2-7; TRBD2 is a possible D gene (7 bases). Per the germline V gene, CDR1 is SGHTA and CDR2 is FQGNSA. This CDR3 comprises 14 residues. Trimming stripped 0 bases from V and 6 bases from J, with 12 bases between.

The chain couples TRBV19 to TRBJ2-2, with a tentative D call TRBD1 (5 bases). The CDR3 runs to 16 residues. The V gene's germline CDR1 is LNHDA and CDR2 SQIVND (reference sequence). V was shortened by 4 bases and J by 0 bases, with 12 bases between the two germline ends. CDR3 in amino acids: CASSRQSTPNTGELFF. The CDR3 DNA is TGTGCCAGTAGTAGACAGAGTACTCCGAACACCGGGGAGCTGTTTTTT.

The genes are TRBV7-2 and TRBJ1-2, with D unresolved. CDR3 length equals 13 residues. Trimming took off 4 bases at V and 4 bases at J, with 10 bases between the two ends. Germline loops: CDR1 SGHTA, CDR2 FQGNSA. CDR3 residues: CASSSVAFYGYTF. In DNA, the CDR3 is TGTGCCAGCAGCTCGGTGGCCTTCTATGGCTACACCTTC.

This clone was counted once. The chain is built from TRBV2 and TRBJ2-7; 7 bases line up with TRBD1. With V trimmed by 4 bases and J by 5 bases, 11 bases remained unmatched. Germline V lookup: CDR1 SNHLY, CDR2 FYNNEI. This CDR3 is 15 amino acids long. CDR3 nucleotide sequence: TGTGCCAGCAGTGCCCGCCGACAGGGTGGGGACGAGCAGTACTTC. Residues: CASSARRQGGDEQYF.